Below, 18 T cell receptor beta chains from the same sample are listed, as sequenced in a study of Graves' ophthalmopathy and Graves' hyperthyroidism. The authors amplified TCR beta CDR3 regions, and they did so from RNA transcripts for repertoire sequencing. The authors performed first-round RT-PCR with HTBI primers and then a second-round multiplex PCR. TCRdb re-called the multiplex PCR reads with MiXCR, one entry per CDR3 protein. In the table there are 600,000 to 650,000 distinct CDR3 sequences, approximately 22% of which are singletons. The sequenced sample was peripheral blood. Receptor source: a woman aged 18-29 years with stable Graves' hyperthyroidism. Some clones in this sample may be carry-over from other donors' samples.

The chain uses TRBV6-1 and TRBJ1-5; D is unclear. This CDR3 region has 16 residues. The germline CDR1 and CDR2 sequences are MNHNS and SASEGT. Between the trimmed V and J ends, which lost 6 bases and 2 bases, there was a span of 17 bases. CDR3 loop: CASREIPRSRNQPQHF. The CDR3 nucleotides read TGTGCCAGCAGGGAGATCCCGAGATCTCGCAATCAGCCCCAGCATTTT.

With respect to this clonotype: A much bigger clone sits one base away, suggesting this may be a read error. The CDR3 bases are TGTGCCAGCAGTACCTCAGGGAATGGCTACACCTTC. Translation: CASSTSGNGYTF. The J gene is TRBJ1-2, the V gene TRBV6-1; possibly TRBD1 for D (5 bases). Germline V gene sequence: CDR1 MNHNS, CDR2 SASEGT. With 5 bases removed from V and 6 bases from J, the gap between germline ends came to 10 bases. This CDR3 comprises 12 residues.

A remark on this clonotype: This CDR3 is missing its conserved last phenylalanine or tryptophan, likely due to a read error. The chain combines TRBV28 with TRBJ1-1; 8 bases align to TRBD1. Germline V CDR1 and CDR2: MDHEN, SYDVKM. With 4 bases clipped from V and 0 bases from J, the junction kept 4 bases outside the gene matches. The CDR3 spans 15 residues. The CDR3 loop reads CASSSDRGMNTEAFS. The CDR3 DNA reads TGTGCCAGCAGTTCAGACAGGGGCATGAACACTGAAGCTTTCTCT.

This chain uses TRBV28 with TRBJ1-5; D remains unclear. V lost 3 bases and J lost 9, with 6 bases in between. This CDR3 contains 11 residues. The germline V gene encodes CDR1 MDHEN and CDR2 SYDVKM. The CDR3: CASSFWGPQHF. CDR3 DNA: TGTGCCAGCAGTTTTTGGGGGCCCCAGCATTTT. Together with reference TRBV28 and TRBJ1-5, the CDR3 gives the full variable domain: DVKVTQSSRYLVKRTGEKVFLECVQDMDHENMFWYRQDPGLGLRLIYFSYDVKMKEKGDIPEGYSVSREKKERFSLILESASTNQTSMYLCASSFWGPQHFGDGTRLSIL.

The rearrangement joins TRBV4-1 to TRBJ1-5; tentative D call: TRBD1 (5 bases). Trimming stripped 5 bases from V and 7 bases from J, with 21 bases between. The CDR3 is made up of 16 amino acids. CDR1 and CDR2 (germline): MGHRA, YSYEKL. Here the CDR3 reads CASSRVVRDLDQPQHF. The CDR3 DNA sequence: TGCGCCAGCAGCAGGGTCGTCCGGGACCTCGACCAGCCCCAGCATTTT.

The chain couples TRBV12-3 or TRBV12-4 to TRBJ1-1, with D tentatively TRBD1 (5 bases). The V end was cut by 2 bases, the J end by 10 bases, with 14 bases between. The CDR3 contains 13 residues. The CDR3 bases are TGTGCCAGCAGTTTAAGGGCAGGGAGAAGAGCTTTCTTT. Its protein product is CASSLRAGRRAFF.

This clonotype has only a few counts. This chain joins TRBV12-3 or TRBV12-4 and TRBJ2-7; perhaps TRBD2 as D (6 bases). V was trimmed by 6 bases and J by 0 bases, leaving 12 bases between them. This CDR3 has 14 residues. CDR3 in amino acids: CASRSTEGSYEQYF. As DNA, the CDR3 is TGTGCCAGCAGGTCAACGGAGGGCTCCTACGAGCAGTACTTC.

Details on this clonotype: Possible read error: a much larger clone is one base away. The chain uses TRBV20-1 and TRBJ2-5; D is uncertain. Germline-derived CDR1 and CDR2 are DFQATT and SNEGSKA (reference sequence). The CDR3 runs to 14 residues. The CDR3 loop reads CSARGSLYQETKYF. In nucleotides, the CDR3 is TGCAGTGCTAGGGGTTCCCTTTACCAAGAGACCAAGTACTTC.

The chain links TRBV6-1 to TRBJ2-2, with D tentatively TRBD2 (7 bases). Between the trimmed V and J ends, which lost 7 bases and 4 bases, there was a span of 16 bases. The CDR3 loop spans 15 amino acids. The germline V gene encodes CDR1 MNHNS and CDR2 SASEGT. As DNA, the CDR3 is TGTGCCAGCACCGATAGGGGGGGGGCCACCGGGGAGCTGTTTTTT. Translated: CASTDRGGATGELFF.

This clonotype showed up just a few times. This may arise from a read error, as a much more abundant clone is one base away. The J gene is TRBJ1-1, the V gene TRBV5-1; D not certain. The CDR3 contains 15 residues. The germline CDR1 and CDR2 sequences are SGHRS and YFSETQ. The CDR3: CASSLELLLNTEACF. The DNA for the CDR3 is TGCGCCAGCAGCTTGGAGCTGTTATTGAACACTGAAGCTTGCTTT.

The chain joins TRBV11-2 to TRBJ2-3; 11 positions match TRBD2. Germline lookup yields CDR1 SGHAT and CDR2 FQNNGV. The CDR3 is 16 amino acids. The V segment lost 3 bases and the J segment 2 bases; nucleotides outside the gene matches: 4. The CDR3 loop reads CASSFTSGGLTDTQYF. For the CDR3, the DNA is TGTGCCAGCAGCTTTACTAGCGGGGGCCTCACAGATACGCAGTATTTT.

The chain uses TRBV7-9 and TRBJ1-2, with D perhaps matching TRBD1 (6 bases). The CDR3 has 13 amino acids. V was clipped by 5 bases and J by 5 bases, with 12 bases between them. From germline, CDR1 is SEHNR and CDR2 FQNEAQ (reference sequence). The DNA of the CDR3 is TGTGCCAGCAGCACCCGGACAGATTATGGCTACACCTTC. Protein product: CASSTRTDYGYTF.

This clonotype has a handful of counts. The rearrangement links TRBV20-1 to TRBJ1-1; 7 bases map to TRBD1. Germline assignment: CDR1 DFQATT and CDR2 SNEGSKA (reference sequence). V dropped 2 bases and J dropped 3; count of bases not matched to a gene: 6. The CDR3 totals 14 residues. The CDR3 region has the DNA TGCAGTGCTAGACAAGGGGGCGCCGACACTGAAGCTTTCTTT. This translates into CSARQGGADTEAFF.

This clonotype was seen only a few times. The gene calls are TRBV5-1 and TRBJ1-1; 12 nucleotides align to TRBD1. Germline V gene sequence: CDR1 SGHRS, CDR2 YFSETQ. V was pared by 4 bases and J by 4 bases, with 8 bases of the junction left unmatched. The CDR3 consists of 16 residues. The CDR3 region has the DNA TGCGCCAGCAGCCCCGGGACAGGGGGCACGGGCACTGAAGCTTTCTTT. Translating gives CASSPGTGGTGTEAFF.

This clonotype appeared many times. The J gene is TRBJ1-1, the V gene TRBV6-2 or TRBV6-3, with D uncertain. Germline lookup yields CDR1 MNHEY and CDR2 SVGEGT. Trimming stripped 2 bases from V and 1 base from J, with 8 bases between. The CDR3 runs to 14 residues. The CDR3 sequence: CASSYLGSNTEAFF. The CDR3 DNA is TGTGCCAGCAGTTACCTCGGGTCGAACACTGAAGCTTTCTTT.

This clonotype was counted at least ten times. The chain uses TRBV28 and TRBJ2-7; D is ambiguous. This CDR3 is 11 amino acids long. The germline CDR1 and CDR2 sequences are MDHEN and SYDVKM. The V gene lost 3 bases and the J gene lost 6 bases, with 6 bases spanning the gap. The CDR3 DNA follows: TGTGCCAGCAGTTTGCAGTCCGAGCAGTACTTC. Translation: CASSLQSEQYF.

There are many counts of this clonotype. Here the CDR3 reads CASSQTQGHNQPQHF. The CDR3 nucleotides read TGTGCCAGTAGTCAGACTCAGGGACACAATCAGCCCCAGCATTTT. The chain recombines TRBV19 with TRBJ1-5; tentative D call: TRBD1 (6 bases). CDR1 and CDR2 (germline): LNHDA, SQIVND (reference sequence). This CDR3 has 15 residues. Trimming left V 5 bases short and J 3 bases short, with 14 bases between.

This clonotype was detected ten times or more. The chain links TRBV5-1 to TRBJ1-6; 9 bases map to TRBD1. CDR1 is SGHRS and CDR2 is YFSETQ in the germline V gene. Losses at the gene ends were 0 bases for V and 7 bases for J; bases not matched to a gene: 2. This CDR3 has 15 amino acids. CDR3 residues: CASSLVGQGNSPLHF. Here the CDR3 DNA reads TGCGCCAGCAGCTTGGTGGGACAGGGCAATTCACCCCTCCACTTT.